These 5 T cell receptor beta chains were sequenced from one sample in a study of blood T cell repertoires in COVID-19. The assay was immunoSEQ multiplex PCR, and TCRdb's table has in-frame clones only and misses some. Of approximately 320,000 clones in the sample, over 85% were seen once. The specimen was peripheral blood. These receptors were collected from a woman in her thirties with COVID-19, enrolled during active disease.

V and J are TRBV28 and TRBJ1-3; 7 bases fit TRBD1. Germline CDR1 and CDR2: MDHEN and SYDVKM. The length of the CDR3 is 15 residues. The V segment lost 6 bases and the J segment 2 bases; nucleotides outside the gene matches: 7. DNA of the CDR3: TGTGCCAGCAGGCAAACAGGGGTCGCTGGAAACACCATATATTTT. Translating gives CASRQTGVAGNTIYF. Variable domain in full (rest from reference TRBV28 and TRBJ1-3): DVKVTQSSRYLVKRTGEKVFLECVQDMDHENMFWYRQDPGLGLRLIYFSYDVKMKEKGDIPEGYSVSREKKERFSLILESASTNQTSMYLCASRQTGVAGNTIYFGEGSWLTVV.

The chain joins TRBV19 to TRBJ2-1, with TRBD2 matching 9 bases. This CDR3 is built from 15 residues. Trimming cost V 5 bases and J 7 bases; bases outside gene matches: 9. The germline V gene has CDR1 LNHDA and CDR2 SQIVND (reference sequence). CDR3 loop: CASSPILSGGNEQFF. DNA for the CDR3: TGTGCCAGTAGTCCAATCCTTAGCGGGGGAAATGAGCAGTTCTTC.

The chain links TRBV11-2 to TRBJ1-1; D perhaps matches TRBD1 (6 bases). The CDR3 is 14 residues long. Looked up from germline, CDR1 is SGHAT and CDR2 is FQNNGV. V dropped 5 bases and J dropped 1 base, with 11 bases sitting between them. The CDR3 reads CASSRTGQNTEAFF. For the CDR3, the DNA is TGTGCCAGCAGCCGTACGGGACAGAACACTGAAGCTTTCTTT.

In its sample, this clone was seen a few times. V usage is TRBV2 and J usage is TRBJ1-4; D uncertain. Trimming took 11 bases from V and 0 from J, leaving 13 bases between them. This CDR3 is 14 amino acids long. The germline gives CDR1 SNHLY, CDR2 FYNNEI. The CDR3 region has the DNA TGTGCCCGATCCCGCGGGGCAACTAATGAAAAACTGTTTTTT. As protein: CARSRGATNEKLFF.

This chain links TRBV7-6 with TRBJ1-4; the match to TRBD1 covers 7 bases. Germline values: CDR1 SGHVS, CDR2 FNYEAQ. The V segment lost 6 bases and the J segment 2 bases; nucleotides outside the gene matches: 6. This CDR3 is built from 15 residues. This chain's CDR3 is CASSPNRGTNEKLFF. The CDR3 DNA is TGTGCCAGCAGTCCAAACAGGGGCACTAATGAAAAACTGTTTTTT.